Listed below are T cell receptor beta chains from one sample, sequenced in a study of CD8+CD57+ T cells in acquired aplastic anemia. TCRdb re-derived calls from the reads in MiXCR, one entry per CDR3 protein. The repertoire holds about 470,000 distinct CDR3 sequences, with less than 35% as singletons. Sequenced material: sorted CD4+, CD8+, or CD8+CD57+ T cells (not recorded which) from PBMCs. Receptors originate from a human donor with aplastic anemia. Both conserved end residues are part of each CDR3. The order of the fields is CDR3 length, clone size, V gene, D gene, J gene, CDR3 DNA, CDR3 protein. A D gene is named only where the DNA matches it firmly. Where a row states a size, it is once, few, many or the class of an expanded clone; other rows omit it.

16	NA	TRBV6-5	NA	TRBJ2-2	TGTGCCAGCAGTTACTCCCACGGCGGAGGCACCGGGGAGCTGTTTTTT	CASSYSHGGGTGELFF
14	many	TRBV7-9	NA	TRBJ2-3	TGTGCCAGCAGCTCCGGATTAACGGCAGATACGCAGTATTTT	CASSSGLTADTQYF
13	many	TRBV7-2	NA	TRBJ2-7	TGTGCCAGCAGCTTTTCATGGCGCCACGAGCAGTACTTC	CASSFSWRHEQYF
13	many	TRBV7-2	NA	TRBJ2-3	TGTGCCAGCAGCCTTGAATTGAGGGATACGCAGTATTTT	CASSLELRDTQYF
16	NA	TRBV9	TRBD2	TRBJ2-1	TGTGCCAGCAGCGTAGGAGCTAGCGGGAGTATAAATGAGCAGTTCTTC	CASSVGASGSINEQFF
13	NA	TRBV14	NA	TRBJ2-2	TGTGCCAGCAGCGCAGGGTACATCGGGGAGCTGTTTTTT	CASSAGYIGELFF
12	NA	TRBV3-1	TRBD1	TRBJ1-1	TGTGCCAGCAGCCAGTGGGACAGGGAAGCTTTCTTT	CASSQWDREAFF
13	NA	TRBV12-3/TRBV12-4	NA	TRBJ2-1	TGTGCCAGCAGTCCGACACGGATTAATGAGCAGTTCTTC	CASSPTRINEQFF
14	NA	TRBV10-3	NA	TRBJ1-2	TGTGCCAGCAGTTATAGTTCCATGAACTATGGCTACACCTTC	CASSYSSMNYGYTF
15	many	TRBV5-1	TRBD2	TRBJ2-7	TGCGCCAGCAGCCCCCGCCCAGCGGGAGGCAACGAGCAGTACTTC	CASSPRPAGGNEQYF
15	NA	TRBV25-1	NA	TRBJ1-6	TGTGCCAGCTCACAAATGAGCTCCTATAATTCACCCCTCCACTTT	CASSQMSSYNSPLHF
16	NA	TRBV11-2	NA	TRBJ1-6	TGTGCCAGCAGTCCCCCCCCGGCAGCTTATAATTCACCCCTCCACTTT	CASSPPPAAYNSPLHF
14	many	TRBV2	NA	TRBJ1-1	TGTGCCAGCAGTGATCCTACCAGGGTCCTTGAAGCTTTCTTT	CASSDPTRVLEAFF
13	few	TRBV5-4	TRBD2	TRBJ2-7	TGTGCCAGCTCGGTGGGAGGGAGGTACGAGCAGCACTTC	CASSVGGRYEQHF
13	NA	TRBV7-2	NA	TRBJ1-1	TGTGCCAGCAGCCCTTCCAGCAACACTGAAGCTTTCTTT	CASSPSSNTEAFF
14	NA	TRBV24-1	NA	TRBJ2-5	TGTGCCAGCAGTTATTTGACGGGACAAGAGACCCAGTACTTC	CASSYLTGQETQYF
14	many	TRBV10-3	TRBD1	TRBJ1-1	TGTGCCATCGTTTCCAGTACAGGGGATAATGAAGCTTTCTTT	CAIVSSTGDNEAFF
14	NA	TRBV2	NA	TRBJ2-1	TGTGCCAGCAGTGATATACGTAGGGAAAATGAGCAGTTCTTC	CASSDIRRENEQFF
15	NA	TRBV2	TRBD2	TRBJ2-7	TGTGCCAGCGCCCCCAGGACTAGCGGTTACTACGAGCAGTACTTC	CASAPRTSGYYEQYF
14	many	TRBV19	NA	TRBJ1-4	TGTGCCAGTAGTATTACCGCAACTAATGAAAAACTGTTTTTT	CASSITATNEKLFF
13	many	TRBV20-1	NA	TRBJ2-7	TGCAGTGCCCTACAGGGCCAGCGCCACGAGCAGTACTTC	CSALQGQRHEQYF
14	NA	TRBV10-3	TRBD1	TRBJ1-2	TGTGCCAGCAGTGAAGTGGAGGGGGCGCGAGGCTACACCTTC	CASSEVEGARGYTF
15	many	TRBV5-1	NA	TRBJ1-3	TGCGCCAGCAGCTTGGCCGCGGACTCTGGAAACACCATATATTTT	CASSLAADSGNTIYF
14	few	TRBV2	TRBD1	TRBJ1-5	TGTGCCAGCGGTCGGGACAGGCTAAATCAGCCCCAGCATTTT	CASGRDRLNQPQHF
15	many	TRBV20-1	NA	TRBJ1-1	TGCAGTGCCCTCCTAGAGGGGGAAAAGAACACTGAAGCTTTCTTT	CSALLEGEKNTEAFF
12	many	TRBV19	TRBD2	TRBJ2-7	TGTGCCAGTAGGGGGACTAGTGACGAGCAGTACTTC	CASRGTSDEQYF
14	NA	TRBV7-6	NA	TRBJ1-5	TGTGCCAGCAGCTTAGAGGGGGAACGTCAGCCCCAGCATTTT	CASSLEGERQPQHF
14	many	TRBV7-2	NA	TRBJ2-7	TGTGCCAGCAGCTTAGAGGCTAGCGCTTACGAGCAGTACTTC	CASSLEASAYEQYF
15	NA	TRBV7-6	TRBD1	TRBJ1-1	TGTGCCAGCTCACCACAATCCAACAGGGGCACTGAAGCTTTCTTT	CASSPQSNRGTEAFF
13	few	TRBV5-4	TRBD1	TRBJ2-1	TGTGCCAGCACTAGACAGGGGCGAAATGAGCAGTTCTTC	CASTRQGRNEQFF
13	NA	TRBV10-3	NA	TRBJ2-7	TGTGCCAGCAGTTTACGCTGCCCCTACGAGCAGTACTTC	CASSLRCPYEQYF
14	NA	TRBV20-1	NA	TRBJ2-3	TGCAGTGCGGGTGGGGGCGGGAGTACAGATACGCAGTATTTT	CSAGGGGSTDTQYF
14	NA	TRBV7-6	NA	TRBJ2-4	TGTGCCAGCAGCTTTAGCGGATCCAAAAACATTCAGTACTTC	CASSFSGSKNIQYF
13	many	TRBV19	TRBD1	TRBJ1-2	TGTGCCAGTCGCTATGACAGGGCCTATGGCTACACCTTC	CASRYDRAYGYTF
16	many	TRBV15	NA	TRBJ2-3	TGTGCCACCAGCAGGGATCTAGCAGCCCGCACAGATACGCAGTATTTT	CATSRDLAARTDTQYF
11	few	TRBV20-1	NA	TRBJ1-1	TGCAGTGCTGGCCGAAACACTGAAGCTTTCTTT	CSAGRNTEAFF
15	NA	TRBV5-1	TRBD2	TRBJ2-3	TGCGCCAGCAGCCCTAGCAGCGGGGGGGTGGATACGCAGTATTTT	CASSPSSGGVDTQYF
12	many	TRBV7-2	NA	TRBJ1-1	TGTGCCAGCAGCTCTCGAGGCACTGAAGCTTTCTTT	CASSSRGTEAFF
12	many	TRBV29-1	NA	TRBJ2-7	TGCAGCGTTGTTGTTTTCGACTACGAGCAGTACTTC	CSVVVFDYEQYF
18	many	TRBV10-1	NA	TRBJ1-5	TGCGCCAGCAGACCGGGACATGGCTCCCGAAATAGCAATCAGCCCCAGCATTTT	CASRPGHGSRNSNQPQHF
14	many	TRBV7-8	TRBD1	TRBJ2-3	TGTGCCAGCAGCAGACAGGGTACGGCAGATACGCAGTATTTT	CASSRQGTADTQYF
15	NA	TRBV30	TRBD2	TRBJ2-2	TGTGCCTGGAGTGTAACTAGCGCTTACACCGGGGAGCTGTTTTTT	CAWSVTSAYTGELFF
10	many	TRBV10-1	NA	TRBJ2-7	TGCGCCAGCAGTGAGAACGAGCAGTACTTC	CASSENEQYF
16	once	TRBV11-2	TRBD1	TRBJ1-2	TGTGCCAGCTCACCAACCCGACAGGGGTCTAACTATGGCTACACCTTC	CASSPTRQGSNYGYTF
14	NA	TRBV9	NA	TRBJ1-5	TGTGCCAGCAGCCCCACAGGGAACGATCAGCCCCAGCATTTT	CASSPTGNDQPQHF
10	NA	TRBV29-1	NA	TRBJ2-5	TGCAGCGGAGGCCACGAGACCCAGTACTTC	CSGGHETQYF
13	NA	TRBV29-1	TRBD2	TRBJ2-5	TGCAGCGTTGAAGTGGGGGGGCAAGAGACCCAGTACTTC	CSVEVGGQETQYF
11	NA	TRBV20-1	NA	TRBJ1-6	TGCAGCCCAAGGAGGGATTCACCCCTCCACTTT	CSPRRDSPLHF